The TCR beta chain under discussion was sequenced for a study of a mutant IDH1 vaccine in newly diagnosed glioma. Study information: Vaccinations were initiated 4-6 weeks following radiotherapy alone, or were given together with temozolomide cycles. The treated group averaged 40.4 years old and was around 62% male, roughly 40% female.

A note on this clone: Its matching antigen is unknown. The DNA is left out, because the CDR3 cannot be placed on it with certainty; the CDR3 is given as TCRdb lists it.

A total of 17 residues make up the CDR3, ends included. TCRdb's table, derived via immunoSEQ multiplex PCR, lists solely in-frame clones and lacks some. The table has tens of thousands of clones, roughly nine tenths seen once. Time point defined: week 5, during vaccination. Doses comprised 300 ug of mutant IDH1 20-mer peptide each, plus topical imiquimod. This TCR was recovered from a woman aged 45-59 years with glioma. The sample here was PBMCs, taken from a glioma patient whose treatment included an IDH1 peptide vaccine. V and J are TRBV12-2 and TRBJ1-5; the table's D call of TRBD1 was not tested on the DNA. TRBV12-2 is a pseudogene. Here the CDR3 reads CASRFFTVGQGNQPQHF.